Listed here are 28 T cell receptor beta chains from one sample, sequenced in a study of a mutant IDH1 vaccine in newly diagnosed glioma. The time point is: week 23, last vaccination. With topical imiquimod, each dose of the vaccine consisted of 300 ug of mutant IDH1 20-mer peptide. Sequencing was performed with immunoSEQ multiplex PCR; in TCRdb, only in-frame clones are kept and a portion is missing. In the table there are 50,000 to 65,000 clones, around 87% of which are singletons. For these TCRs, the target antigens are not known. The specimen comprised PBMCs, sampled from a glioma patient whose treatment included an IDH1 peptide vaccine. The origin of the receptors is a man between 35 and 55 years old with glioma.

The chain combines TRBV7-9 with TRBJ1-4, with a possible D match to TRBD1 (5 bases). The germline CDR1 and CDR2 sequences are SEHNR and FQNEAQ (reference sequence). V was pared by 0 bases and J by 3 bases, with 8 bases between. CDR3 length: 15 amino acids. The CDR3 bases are TGTGCCAGCAGCTTAGCGCAGGGCTCTAATGAAAAACTGTTTTTT. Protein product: CASSLAQGSNEKLFF.

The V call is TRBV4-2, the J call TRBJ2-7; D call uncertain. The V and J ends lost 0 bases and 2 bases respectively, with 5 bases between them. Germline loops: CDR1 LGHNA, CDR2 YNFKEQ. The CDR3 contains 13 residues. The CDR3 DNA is TGTGCCAGCAGCCAAGATAAACCCTACGAGCAGTACTTC. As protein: CASSQDKPYEQYF.

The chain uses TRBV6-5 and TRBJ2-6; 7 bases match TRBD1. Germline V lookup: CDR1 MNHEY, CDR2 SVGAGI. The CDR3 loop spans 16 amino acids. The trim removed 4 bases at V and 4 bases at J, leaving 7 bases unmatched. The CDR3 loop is CASSLGGASGANVLTF. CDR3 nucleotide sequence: TGTGCCAGCAGTTTAGGGGGCGCGTCGGGGGCCAACGTCCTGACTTTC.

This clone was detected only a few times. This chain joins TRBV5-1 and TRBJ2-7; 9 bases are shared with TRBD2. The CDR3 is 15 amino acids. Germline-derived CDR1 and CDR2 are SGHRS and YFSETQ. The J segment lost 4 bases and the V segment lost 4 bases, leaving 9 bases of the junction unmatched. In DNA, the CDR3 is TGCGCCAGCAGCCAGGGGGGACTAGCTTTATACGAGCAGTACTTC. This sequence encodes CASSQGGLALYEQYF.

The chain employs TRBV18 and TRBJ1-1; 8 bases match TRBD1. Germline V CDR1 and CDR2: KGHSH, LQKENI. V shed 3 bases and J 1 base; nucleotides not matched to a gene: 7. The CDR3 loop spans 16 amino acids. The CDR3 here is CASSPSGGGSNTEAFF. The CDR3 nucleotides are TGTGCCAGCTCACCTTCAGGGGGCGGTTCGAACACTGAAGCTTTCTTT.

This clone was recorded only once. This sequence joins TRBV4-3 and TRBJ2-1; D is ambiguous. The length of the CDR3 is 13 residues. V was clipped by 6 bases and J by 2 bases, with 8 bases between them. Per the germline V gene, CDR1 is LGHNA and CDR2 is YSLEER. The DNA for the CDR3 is TGCGCCAGCAGTAGAAAACCCTACAATGAGCAGTTCTTC. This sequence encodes CASSRKPYNEQFF.

In DNA form, the CDR3 reads TGTGCCAGCAGCGACCGTCGACAGGCAACTAATGAAAAACTGTTTTTT. Protein product: CASSDRRQATNEKLFF. The chain uses TRBV7-2 and TRBJ1-4; D might be TRBD1 (6 bases). V shed 5 bases and J shed 0 bases, with 13 bases lying between them. Germline CDR1 and CDR2: SGHTA and FQGNSA. The length of the CDR3 is 16 residues.

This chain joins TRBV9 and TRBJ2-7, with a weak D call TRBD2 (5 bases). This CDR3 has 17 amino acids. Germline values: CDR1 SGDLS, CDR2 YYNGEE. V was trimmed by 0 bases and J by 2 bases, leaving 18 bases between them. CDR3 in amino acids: CASSVVFLAPVTYEQYF. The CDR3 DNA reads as TGTGCCAGCAGCGTAGTTTTTCTAGCCCCCGTCACCTACGAGCAGTACTTC. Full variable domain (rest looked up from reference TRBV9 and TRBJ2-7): DSGVTQTPKHLITATGQRVTLRCSPRSGDLSVYWYQQSLDQGLQFLIQYYNGEERAKGNILERFSAQQFPDLHSELNLSSLELGDSALYFCASSVVFLAPVTYEQYFGPGTRLTVT.

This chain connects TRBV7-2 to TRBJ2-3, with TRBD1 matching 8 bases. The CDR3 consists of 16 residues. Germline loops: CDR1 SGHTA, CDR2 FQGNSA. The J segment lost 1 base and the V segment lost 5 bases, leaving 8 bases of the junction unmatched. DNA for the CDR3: TGTGCCAGCAGCATGACAGGGGCGTACGGCACAGATACGCAGTATTTT. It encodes CASSMTGAYGTDTQYF.

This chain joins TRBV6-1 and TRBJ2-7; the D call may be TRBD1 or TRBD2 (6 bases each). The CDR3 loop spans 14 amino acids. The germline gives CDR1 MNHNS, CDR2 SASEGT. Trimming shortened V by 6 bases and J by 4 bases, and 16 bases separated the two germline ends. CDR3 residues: CASRVGRGQYEQYF. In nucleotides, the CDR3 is TGTGCCAGCAGGGTAGGACGGGGGCAGTACGAGCAGTACTTC.

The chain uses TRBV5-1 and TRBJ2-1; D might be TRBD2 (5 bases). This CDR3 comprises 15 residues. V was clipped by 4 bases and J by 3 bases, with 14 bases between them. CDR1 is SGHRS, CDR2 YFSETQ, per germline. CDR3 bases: TGCGCCAGCAGCCTGCCTGGGAGTAACTACAATGAGCAGTTCTTC. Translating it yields CASSLPGSNYNEQFF.

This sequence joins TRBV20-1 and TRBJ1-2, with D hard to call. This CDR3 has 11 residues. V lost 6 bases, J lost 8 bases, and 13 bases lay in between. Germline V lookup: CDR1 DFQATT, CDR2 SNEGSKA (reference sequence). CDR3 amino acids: CSAGSYGGYTF. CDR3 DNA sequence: TGCAGTGCCGGGTCTTACGGGGGCTACACCTTC.

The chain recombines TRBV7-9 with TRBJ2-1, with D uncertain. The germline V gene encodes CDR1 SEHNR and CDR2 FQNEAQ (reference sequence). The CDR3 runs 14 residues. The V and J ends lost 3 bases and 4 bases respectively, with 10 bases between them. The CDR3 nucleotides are TGTGCCAGCAGCTTGGCGAGGCAGTACAATGAGCAGTTCTTC. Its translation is CASSLARQYNEQFF.

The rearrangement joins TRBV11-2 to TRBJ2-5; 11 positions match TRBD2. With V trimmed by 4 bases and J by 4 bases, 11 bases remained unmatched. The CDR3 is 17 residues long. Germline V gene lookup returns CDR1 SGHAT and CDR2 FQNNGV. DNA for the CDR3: TGTGCCAGCAGCTCCCTCGTGGGCCTAGCGGGAGGAGAGACCCAGTACTTC. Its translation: CASSSLVGLAGGETQYF.

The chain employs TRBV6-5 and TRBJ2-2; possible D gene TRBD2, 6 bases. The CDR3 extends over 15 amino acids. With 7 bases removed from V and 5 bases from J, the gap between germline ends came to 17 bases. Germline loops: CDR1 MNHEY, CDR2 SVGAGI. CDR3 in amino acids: CASTDGGAGTGELFF. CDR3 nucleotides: TGTGCCAGCACCGACGGGGGAGCCGGAACCGGGGAGCTGTTTTTT.

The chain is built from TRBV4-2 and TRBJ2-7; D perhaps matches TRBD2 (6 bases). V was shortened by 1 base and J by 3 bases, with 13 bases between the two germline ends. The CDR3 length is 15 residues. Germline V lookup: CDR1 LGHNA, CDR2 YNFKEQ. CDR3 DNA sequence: TGTGCCAGCAGCCAAGGGGTCTGGGGGGTCTACGAGCAGTACTTC. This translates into CASSQGVWGVYEQYF.

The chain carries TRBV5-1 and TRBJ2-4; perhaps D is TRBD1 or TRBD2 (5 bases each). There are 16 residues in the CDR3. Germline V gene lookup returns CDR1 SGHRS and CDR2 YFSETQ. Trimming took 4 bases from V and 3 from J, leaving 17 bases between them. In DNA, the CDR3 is TGCGCCAGCAGCGTGGGACGGGGAGACGGCAAAAACATTCAGTACTTC. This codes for CASSVGRGDGKNIQYF.

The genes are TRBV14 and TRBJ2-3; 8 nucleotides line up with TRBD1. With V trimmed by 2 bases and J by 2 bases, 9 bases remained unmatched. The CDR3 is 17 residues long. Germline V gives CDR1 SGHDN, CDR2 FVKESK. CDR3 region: CASSQRWTGRATDTQYF. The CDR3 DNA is TGTGCCAGCAGCCAAAGATGGACAGGGCGTGCCACAGATACGCAGTATTTT.

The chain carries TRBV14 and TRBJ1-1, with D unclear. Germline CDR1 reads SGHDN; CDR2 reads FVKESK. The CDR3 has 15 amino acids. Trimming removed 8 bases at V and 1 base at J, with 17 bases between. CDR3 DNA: TGTGCCAGCTCCGATCAGCTAACAGCGAACACTGAAGCTTTCTTT. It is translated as CASSDQLTANTEAFF.

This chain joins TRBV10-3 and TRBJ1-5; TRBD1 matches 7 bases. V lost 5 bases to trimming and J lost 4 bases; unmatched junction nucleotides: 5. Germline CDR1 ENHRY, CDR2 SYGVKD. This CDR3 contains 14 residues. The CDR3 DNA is TGTGCCATCAGTACCACAGGGGAAAATCAGCCCCAGCATTTT. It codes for CAISTTGENQPQHF.

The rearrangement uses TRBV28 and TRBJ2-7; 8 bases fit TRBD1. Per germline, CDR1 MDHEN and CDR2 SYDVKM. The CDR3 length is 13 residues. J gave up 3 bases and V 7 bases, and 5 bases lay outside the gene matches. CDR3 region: CASKPGQDYEQYF. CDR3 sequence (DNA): TGTGCCAGCAAACCGGGACAGGACTACGAGCAGTACTTC. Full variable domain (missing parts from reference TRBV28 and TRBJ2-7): DVKVTQSSRYLVKRTGEKVFLECVQDMDHENMFWYRQDPGLGLRLIYFSYDVKMKEKGDIPEGYSVSREKKERFSLILESASTNQTSMYLCASKPGQDYEQYFGPGTRLTVT.

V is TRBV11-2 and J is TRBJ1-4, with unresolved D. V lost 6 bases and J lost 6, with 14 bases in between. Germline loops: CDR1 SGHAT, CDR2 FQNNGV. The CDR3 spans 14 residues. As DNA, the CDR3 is TGTGCCAGCAGACGGGGAACATTGGATGAAAAACTGTTTTTT. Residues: CASRRGTLDEKLFF.

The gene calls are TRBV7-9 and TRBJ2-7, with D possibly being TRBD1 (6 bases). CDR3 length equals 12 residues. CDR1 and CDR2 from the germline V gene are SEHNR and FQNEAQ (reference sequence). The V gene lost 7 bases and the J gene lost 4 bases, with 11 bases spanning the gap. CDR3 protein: CASTGQHYEQYF. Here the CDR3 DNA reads TGTGCCAGCACTGGACAGCATTACGAGCAGTACTTC. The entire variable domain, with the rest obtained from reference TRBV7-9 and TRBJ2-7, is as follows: DTGVSQNPRHKITKRGQNVTFRCDPISEHNRLYWYRQTLGQGPEFLTYFQNEAQLEKSRLLSDRFSAERPKGSFSTLEIQRTEQGDSAMYLCASTGQHYEQYFGPGTRLTVT.

The CDR3 DNA follows: TGTGCCAGCAGCCGGGTAAGGGGGCCGCAAGAGACCCAGTACTTC. The encoded protein is CASSRVRGPQETQYF. V and J are TRBV14 and TRBJ2-5; 7 bases agree with TRBD1. V shed 4 bases and J 2 bases; nucleotides not matched to a gene: 7. The CDR3 runs 15 residues. Germline V gives CDR1 SGHDN, CDR2 FVKESK.

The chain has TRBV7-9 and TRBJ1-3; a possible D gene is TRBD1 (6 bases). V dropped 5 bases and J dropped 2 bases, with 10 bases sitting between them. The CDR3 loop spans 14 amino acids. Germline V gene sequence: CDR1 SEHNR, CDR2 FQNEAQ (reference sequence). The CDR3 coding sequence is TGTGCCAGCAGCCCTACAGGGACTGGAAACACCATATATTTT. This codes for CASSPTGTGNTIYF.

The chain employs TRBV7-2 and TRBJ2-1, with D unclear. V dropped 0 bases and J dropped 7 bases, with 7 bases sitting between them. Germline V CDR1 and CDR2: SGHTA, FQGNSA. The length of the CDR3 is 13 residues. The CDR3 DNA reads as TGTGCCAGCAGCTTAGCGCCGACAAATGAGCAGTTCTTC. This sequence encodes CASSLAPTNEQFF.

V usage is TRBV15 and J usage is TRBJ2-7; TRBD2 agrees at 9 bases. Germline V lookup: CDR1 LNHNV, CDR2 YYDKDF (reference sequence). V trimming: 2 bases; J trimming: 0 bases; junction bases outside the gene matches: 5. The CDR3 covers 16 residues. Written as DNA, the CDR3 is TGTGCCACCAGCAGATCCTTTAGCGGGAGCTCCTACGAGCAGTACTTC. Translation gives CATSRSFSGSSYEQYF.

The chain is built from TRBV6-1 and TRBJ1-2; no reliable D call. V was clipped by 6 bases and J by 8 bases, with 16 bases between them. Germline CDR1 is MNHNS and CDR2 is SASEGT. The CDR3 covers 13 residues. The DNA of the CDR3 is TGTGCCAGCAGCCAGGACGGTAGCTACGGCTACACCTTC. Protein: CASSQDGSYGYTF.